The T cell receptor (beta chain) described here comes from a study of cytomegalovirus exposure and HLA in healthy donors. The study ran its PCR with 60 Vbeta and 13 Jbeta primers. Data came from immunoSEQ multiplex PCR; TCRdb stores just in-frame clones and leaves some out. Among about 140,000 clones listed, about 83% were seen once. The CDR3 runs 15 residues. Trimming removed 4 bases from V and 8 bases from J; junction bases left unmatched: 8. The germline V gene has CDR1 SGHNT and CDR2 YYREEE (reference sequence). The sequenced sample was PBMCs. The receptor comes from a woman aged 30 to 39 in good health and CMV-seronegative. This chain joins TRBV5-4 and TRBJ2-1; 11 bases are shared with TRBD2. In nucleotides, the CDR3 is TGTGCCAGCAGCCTCACTAGCGGGAGTTTCTATGAGCAGTTCTTC. As protein: CASSLTSGSFYEQFF.